This passage covers 10 T cell receptor beta chains from one sample sequenced in a study of early T cells in non-severe SARS-CoV-2 infection. Using its own MiXCR run on the 5' RACE reads, TCRdb lists one record per CDR3 protein. The table includes tens of thousands of distinct CDR3 sequences, roughly 12% detected once. The sample consisted of whole blood. These receptors were collected from an adult who was a healthcare worker with PCR-confirmed SARS-CoV-2 infection or an uninfected control (not recorded which).

This clonotype was seen only a few times. The chain couples TRBV6-2 or TRBV6-3 to TRBJ2-7; D remains ambiguous. V lost 3 bases to trimming and J lost 3 bases, with 9 bases between them. Germline V lookup: CDR1 MNHEY, CDR2 SVGEGT. This CDR3 region has 13 residues. The CDR3 spells CASSYAGYYEQYF. The CDR3 nucleotides read TGTGCCAGCAGTTATGCCGGGTACTACGAGCAGTACTTC.

The rearrangement uses TRBV24-1 and TRBJ2-2; 8 bases are shared with TRBD1. Germline V CDR1 and CDR2: KGHDR, SFDVKD. There are 15 residues in the CDR3. After removal of 12 bases from V and 4 bases from J, the junction contained 12 bases not matched to a gene. Written as DNA, the CDR3 is TGTGCCGCCACATCCGGGACAGGTGTCACCGGGGAGCTGTTTTTT. Protein product: CAATSGTGVTGELFF.

This clonotype was found many times. The chain carries TRBV5-1 and TRBJ2-3; 10 bases are a match to TRBD2. Germline V gene lookup returns CDR1 SGHRS and CDR2 YFSETQ. The CDR3 length is 16 residues. V lost 0 bases, J lost 3 bases, and 4 bases stayed unmatched. For the CDR3, the DNA is TGCGCCAGCAGCTTGGACACTAGCGGGATAACAGATACGCAGTATTTT. Translating gives CASSLDTSGITDTQYF.

This clonotype came up a few times. The chain employs TRBV6-2 or TRBV6-3 and TRBJ2-6; D remains ambiguous. V shed 5 bases and J shed 1 base, with 15 bases lying between them. The V gene's germline CDR1 is MNHEY and CDR2 SVGEGT. This CDR3 spans 17 amino acids. CDR3 in DNA: TGTGCCAGCAGTCGCCAGGTCTCGTTTTCTGGGGCCAACGTCCTGACTTTC. Translating gives CASSRQVSFSGANVLTF.

This clonotype has only a few counts. The rearrangement uses TRBV4-2 and TRBJ2-1; 14 bases map to TRBD2. The germline V gene encodes CDR1 LGHNA and CDR2 YNFKEQ. The CDR3 totals 16 residues. V gave up 3 bases and J gave up 7 bases; unmatched junction bases: 5. The CDR3 DNA sequence: TGTGCCAGCAGCCAGGGGGGACTAGCGGGAGTGAATGAGCAGTTCTTC. Translating gives CASSQGGLAGVNEQFF.

The V gene is TRBV12-3 or TRBV12-4, the J gene TRBJ2-5; D is undetermined. The ends were cut back, 5 bases at V and 4 bases at J, with 14 bases in the middle. The CDR3 consists of 14 residues. CDR3 nucleotide sequence: TGTGCCAGCAGTATAGGGCGTACAGTAGAGACCCAGTACTTC. Encoded protein: CASSIGRTVETQYF.

This clonotype was observed a handful of times. The chain is built from TRBV11-2 and TRBJ2-7, with D uncertain. Trimming took 0 bases from V and 9 from J, leaving 9 bases between them. The CDR3 is made up of 12 amino acids. Looked up from germline, CDR1 is SGHAT and CDR2 is FQNNGV. CDR3: CASSLDRVRQYF. The CDR3 DNA reads TGTGCCAGCAGCTTAGATCGGGTGCGGCAGTACTTC.

J is TRBJ1-5 and V is TRBV6-2 or TRBV6-3; D is unresolved. Germline CDR1 MNHEY, CDR2 SVGEGT. The ends were cut back, 2 bases at V and 3 bases at J, with 8 bases in the middle. This CDR3 is built from 14 residues. CDR3 bases: TGTGCCAGCAGTTACAGGACCCTCAATCAGCCCCAGCATTTT. It is translated as CASSYRTLNQPQHF.

The sample holds a few counts of this clonotype. This chain joins TRBV10-3 and TRBJ1-6; D perhaps matches TRBD1 (5 bases). Germline CDR1 and CDR2: ENHRY and SYGVKD. The CDR3 is 14 residues long. V lost 0 bases to trimming and J lost 8 bases, with 8 bases between them. The DNA of the CDR3 is TGTGCCATCAGTGAGTCGGGACGGTATTCACCCCTCCACTTT. Protein: CAISESGRYSPLHF.

This clonotype was counted between two and nine times. The V call is TRBV24-1, the J call TRBJ2-3, with D perhaps TRBD2 (5 bases). V was clipped by 4 bases and J by 3 bases, with 13 bases between them. The CDR3 has 15 residues. Germline loops: CDR1 KGHDR, CDR2 SFDVKD. The CDR3 reads CATSDPGRKTDTQYF. The CDR3 DNA is TGTGCCACCAGTGACCCGGGAAGGAAAACAGATACGCAGTATTTT.